This T cell receptor beta chain was obtained from a study of T cell responses to AZD1222 COVID-19 vaccine. Comments on this clone: Its antigen is currently unknown.

This CDR3 has 13 amino acids. V was trimmed by 2 bases and J by 0 bases, leaving 4 bases between them. Germline V lookup: CDR1 SGHTA, CDR2 FQGNSA. Study outcomes and limitations: Unmutated variant regions reportedly attract nearly half of all spike-specific TCRs. Repertoires were obtained only post-peak T cell response.

Profiling relied on immunoSEQ multiplex PCR, and the TCRdb table lists in-frame clones only, not all of them. The sample gives more than 95,000 clones, around 86% of which show up once; about 3.1% is in the top ten. The source was peripheral blood, collected 28 days after the second dose of the MenACWY control vaccine. This clonotype originated in an adult who received the MenACWY meningococcal vaccine as a control. The chain links TRBV7-2 to TRBJ1-1; D is ambiguous. In nucleotides, the CDR3 is TGTGCCAGCAGCTTAACGGTGAACACTGAAGCTTTCTTT. This codes for CASSLTVNTEAFF.